Listed below are T cell receptor beta chains from one sample, sequenced in a study of blood T cell repertoires in COVID-19. Sequencing used immunoSEQ multiplex PCR; TCRdb keeps in-frame clones, though not all of them. Of 200,000 to 250,000 clones in the sample, about 87% are singletons; the top ten hold approximately 10%. Sequenced sample: PBMCs or T cells enriched from blood (not recorded which). The receptors were sampled from a man between 18 and 29 years old with acute COVID-19. Both conserved end residues are part of each CDR3. The order of the fields is V gene, clone size, J gene, CDR3 length, D gene, CDR3 DNA, CDR3 protein. D genes are given only for firm matches. Clone sizes are given selectively: once, few, many, or a class where the clone is expanded.

V: TRBV28; size: -; J: TRBJ1-4; length: 14; D: -; DNA: TGTGCCAGCAGTATAGGGGGGGATCAGGAAAAACTGTTTTTT; CDR3: CASSIGGDQEKLFF
V: TRBV6-5; size: -; J: TRBJ1-2; length: 15; D: TRBD1; DNA: TGTGCCAGCCATGCCCATACAGGGGGGGTCTATGGCTACACCTTC; CDR3: CASHAHTGGVYGYTF
V: TRBV7-3; size: -; J: TRBJ2-2; length: 14; D: TRBD1; DNA: TGTGCCAGCAGCTCGACAGGGCTCACCGGGGAGCTGTTTTTT; CDR3: CASSSTGLTGELFF
V: TRBV28; size: -; J: TRBJ1-2; length: 16; D: TRBD1; DNA: TGTGCCAGCAGTTTACCCTCTTTGACAGGGCCCTATGGCTACACCTTC; CDR3: CASSLPSLTGPYGYTF
V: TRBV7-3; size: -; J: TRBJ2-1; length: 17; D: TRBD2; DNA: TGTGCCAGCAGCTTACTCCCTAGCGGGAACTCCTACAATGAGCAGTTCTTC; CDR3: CASSLLPSGNSYNEQFF
V: TRBV15; size: few; J: TRBJ2-3; length: 16; D: TRBD2; DNA: TGTGCCAAAACTAGCGGGAGCTCCTATAGCACAGATACGCAGTATTTT; CDR3: CAKTSGSSYSTDTQYF
V: TRBV11-3; size: -; J: TRBJ2-1; length: 18; D: TRBD2; DNA: TGTGCCAGCAGCTTAGATCTGGGTAGCGGGAGGGCCTATAATGAGCAGTTCTTC; CDR3: CASSLDLGSGRAYNEQFF
V: TRBV2; size: -; J: TRBJ2-7; length: 14; D: TRBD2; DNA: TGTGCCAGCAGTCGGGGGGGGACTACGGGCGAGCAGTACTTC; CDR3: CASSRGGTTGEQYF
V: TRBV11-2; size: -; J: TRBJ2-7; length: 15; D: TRBD1; DNA: TGTGCCAGCAGCCCCCGGGACAGGGGCTTCTACGAGCAGTACTTC; CDR3: CASSPRDRGFYEQYF
V: TRBV9; size: -; J: TRBJ1-1; length: 15; D: TRBD1; DNA: TGTGCCAGCAGCTCACGACAGGGGGGGAACACTGAAGCTTTCTTT; CDR3: CASSSRQGGNTEAFF
V: TRBV29-1; size: -; J: TRBJ2-1; length: 15; D: TRBD2; DNA: TGCAGCGTTGAATCGCGGGAGGGGTCCTACAATGAGCAGTTCTTC; CDR3: CSVESREGSYNEQFF
V: TRBV11-2; size: once; J: TRBJ1-2; length: 14; D: -; DNA: TGTGCCAGCAGCTTGGTCACAGGGCTCTATGGCTACACCTTC; CDR3: CASSLVTGLYGYTF
V: TRBV11-3; size: -; J: TRBJ2-1; length: 16; D: TRBD2; DNA: TGTGCCAGCAGCTTAGGTCTGCGGACTAGCCACAATGAGCAGTTCTTC; CDR3: CASSLGLRTSHNEQFF
V: TRBV4-3; size: once; J: TRBJ2-1; length: 15; D: -; DNA: TGCGCCAGCAGCATTCAAGGGGCTACCGAGAATGAGCAGTTCTTC; CDR3: CASSIQGATENEQFF
V: TRBV30; size: -; J: TRBJ1-2; length: 15; D: TRBD1; DNA: TGTGCCTGGAGTGCCTGGGACAGGGCTCGCTATGGCTACACCTTC; CDR3: CAWSAWDRARYGYTF
V: TRBV11-2; size: -; J: TRBJ2-7; length: 15; D: TRBD1; DNA: TGTGCCAGCAGCTTAGAGGGACAGGGGGGTGATGAGCAGTACTTC; CDR3: CASSLEGQGGDEQYF
V: TRBV4-1; size: -; J: TRBJ2-5; length: 15; D: TRBD2; DNA: TGCGCCAGCAGCCACGATGCGGGGGGCCAAGAGACCCAGTACTTC; CDR3: CASSHDAGGQETQYF
V: TRBV6-5; size: -; J: TRBJ2-1; length: 14; D: TRBD1; DNA: TGTGCCAGCAGTTGGACAGGGAGGAGCGATGAGCAGTTCTTC; CDR3: CASSWTGRSDEQFF
V: TRBV7-2; size: -; J: TRBJ2-1; length: 14; D: TRBD2; DNA: TGTGCCAGCAGCTTAGGGACTAGCGGGAGGGCCAAGTTCTTC; CDR3: CASSLGTSGRAKFF
V: TRBV5-1; size: -; J: TRBJ1-3; length: 16; D: TRBD1; DNA: TGCGCCAGCAGCGAGTTTGGACAGGGCAATAGCAACACCATATATTTT; CDR3: CASSEFGQGNSNTIYF
V: TRBV6-4; size: -; J: TRBJ2-3; length: 15; D: TRBD2; DNA: TGTGCCAGCAGTCGGGTAGCGGGAGCTAAAGATACGCAGTATTTT; CDR3: CASSRVAGAKDTQYF
V: TRBV2; size: -; J: TRBJ2-1; length: 12; D: -; DNA: TGTGCCAGCAGTGAAGGTTCTAATGAGCAGTTCTTC; CDR3: CASSEGSNEQFF
V: TRBV3-1/TRBV3-2; size: -; J: TRBJ2-4; length: 15; D: -; DNA: TGTGCCAGCAGCGGACAGGGAGGGGGACGAAACATTCAGTACTTC; CDR3: CASSGQGGGRNIQYF
V: TRBV30; size: -; J: TRBJ2-7; length: 13; D: -; DNA: TGTGCCTGGAGTGTTGGACTGGGGGGAGAGCAGTACTTC; CDR3: CAWSVGLGGEQYF
V: TRBV11-2; size: -; J: TRBJ1-1; length: 16; D: TRBD1; DNA: TGTGCCAGCAGCTTCGGCGGACAGGGTTCGGGAACTGAAGCTTTCTTT; CDR3: CASSFGGQGSGTEAFF
V: TRBV11-3; size: -; J: TRBJ2-5; length: 13; D: -; DNA: TGTGCCAGCAGCTCCGAGAACCAAGAGACCCAGTACTTC; CDR3: CASSSENQETQYF
V: TRBV28; size: -; J: TRBJ2-2; length: 15; D: TRBD2; DNA: TGTGCCAGCAGTTTAGGACTAGCGGGGACCGGGGAGCTGTTTTTT; CDR3: CASSLGLAGTGELFF
V: TRBV18; size: few; J: TRBJ2-7; length: 14; D: TRBD2; DNA: TGTGCCAGCTCACCTCAGGGGGGCAGGGGACTAGCTCCTTTC; CDR3: CASSPQGGRGLAPF
V: TRBV29-1; size: once; J: TRBJ2-1; length: 14; D: TRBD2; DNA: TGCAGCGTTGAGTGGCAGGGAGGGAACAATGAGCAGTTCTTC; CDR3: CSVEWQGGNNEQFF
V: TRBV15; size: -; J: TRBJ1-4; length: 12; D: -; DNA: TGTGCCACCAGGGGGGGGGATGAAAAACTGTTTTTT; CDR3: CATRGGDEKLFF
V: TRBV28; size: -; J: TRBJ1-2; length: 16; D: -; DNA: TGTGCCAGCAGTTCATCAGGAGGGGAATCTAACTATGGCTACACCTTC; CDR3: CASSSSGGESNYGYTF
V: TRBV9; size: once; J: TRBJ2-7; length: 14; D: -; DNA: TGTGCCAGCAGCGCCTCCGGGACACTGTACGAGCAGTACTTC; CDR3: CASSASGTLYEQYF
V: TRBV29-1; size: -; J: TRBJ1-1; length: 11; D: -; DNA: TGCAGCGGGGAGGTTCAGTTTGAAGCTTTCTTT; CDR3: CSGEVQFEAFF
V: TRBV6-6; size: -; J: TRBJ2-1; length: 17; D: TRBD2; DNA: TGTGCCAGCAGTCCGGCGGGTGGGAGGGCCCGATACAATGAGCAGTTCTTC; CDR3: CASSPAGGRARYNEQFF
V: TRBV6-5; size: -; J: TRBJ2-7; length: 13; D: -; DNA: TGTGCCAGCAGTATCGAGGGGGGGTACGAGCAGTACTTC; CDR3: CASSIEGGYEQYF
V: TRBV6-2/TRBV6-3; size: -; J: TRBJ2-1; length: 14; D: -; DNA: TGTGCCAGCAGTTACGACACTAGCCCCAATGAGCAGTTCTTC; CDR3: CASSYDTSPNEQFF
V: TRBV5-1; size: -; J: TRBJ2-7; length: 14; D: -; DNA: TGCGCCAGCAGCGGGGAGTTCTACCCCTACGAGCAGTACTTC; CDR3: CASSGEFYPYEQYF
V: TRBV25-1; size: once; J: TRBJ2-3; length: 16; D: TRBD2; DNA: TGTGCCAGCAGTGAATCTTGCGGGAGGAACACAGATACGCAGTATTTT; CDR3: CASSESCGRNTDTQYF
V: TRBV4-1; size: -; J: TRBJ1-1; length: 14; D: -; DNA: TGCGCCAGCAGCCAAGGTGATCTATTAGCTGAAGCTTTCTTT; CDR3: CASSQGDLLAEAFF
V: TRBV15; size: -; J: TRBJ1-2; length: 14; D: TRBD1; DNA: TGTGCCACCAGCAGACCCCAGGGGGCCAGTGGCTACACCTTC; CDR3: CATSRPQGASGYTF
V: TRBV7-8; size: -; J: TRBJ2-1; length: 20; D: TRBD2; DNA: TGTGCCAGCAGCGTTACTAGCGGGAGGACCCTCTCATCCACTTACAATGAGCAGTTCTTC; CDR3: CASSVTSGRTLSSTYNEQFF
V: TRBV19; size: -; J: TRBJ2-7; length: 12; D: -; DNA: TGTGATAGGACAAGCCAATCGGGCGAGCAGTACTTC; CDR3: CDRTSQSGEQYF
V: TRBV28; size: -; J: TRBJ1-4; length: 14; D: -; DNA: TGTGCCAGCATCCAGGGAGGGGAGAAGGAAAAACTGTTTTTT; CDR3: CASIQGGEKEKLFF
V: TRBV28; size: -; J: TRBJ1-1; length: 15; D: -; DNA: TGTGCCAGCAGTTTAATTTCCAGAGCTGGAGGTGAAGCTTTCTTT; CDR3: CASSLISRAGGEAFF
V: TRBV11-1; size: -; J: TRBJ2-7; length: 14; D: -; DNA: TGTGCCAGCAGCTTATTTGGACAGCCCTACGAGCAGTACTTC; CDR3: CASSLFGQPYEQYF
V: TRBV28; size: -; J: TRBJ2-4; length: 15; D: -; DNA: TGTGCCAGCAGCCTAAGCCCGGGGGTCAAAAACATTCAGTACTTC; CDR3: CASSLSPGVKNIQYF
V: TRBV4-2; size: -; J: TRBJ2-2; length: 16; D: TRBD2; DNA: TGTGCCAGCAGCCAGACGACTAGCGGAAGTACCGGGGAGCTGTTTTTT; CDR3: CASSQTTSGSTGELFF
V: TRBV4-3; size: -; J: TRBJ2-3; length: 16; D: TRBD2; DNA: TGCGCCAGCAGCCAAGAACTAGCGGGCCCCACAGATACGCAGTATTTT; CDR3: CASSQELAGPTDTQYF
V: TRBV28; size: once; J: TRBJ2-5; length: 12; D: -; DNA: TGTGCCAGCAGGAATGGGCGAGAGACCCAGTACTTC; CDR3: CASRNGRETQYF
V: TRBV20-1; size: -; J: TRBJ2-7; length: 13; D: -; DNA: TGCAGTGCTAGTGACTGGAGACCATACGAGCAGTACTTC; CDR3: CSASDWRPYEQYF
V: TRBV27; size: -; J: TRBJ2-7; length: 15; D: TRBD1; DNA: TGTGCCAGCAGTTTCGACAGGGTTAGCTCCTACGAGCAGTACTTC; CDR3: CASSFDRVSSYEQYF
V: TRBV30; size: -; J: TRBJ1-1; length: 13; D: -; DNA: TGTGCCTGGAGTTTGGGACAGAACACTGAAGCTTTCTTT; CDR3: CAWSLGQNTEAFF
V: TRBV4-3; size: -; J: TRBJ2-7; length: 14; D: TRBD1; DNA: TGCGCCAGCAGTATCTCACAGGGGGGCTACGAGCAGTACTTC; CDR3: CASSISQGGYEQYF
V: TRBV18; size: -; J: TRBJ1-1; length: 16; D: TRBD1; DNA: TGTGCCAGCTCATCCGGGACAGGGGGACTGAACACTGAAGCTTTCTTT; CDR3: CASSSGTGGLNTEAFF
V: TRBV5-1; size: -; J: TRBJ2-5; length: 16; D: TRBD2; DNA: TGCGCCAGCAGCTTGCGGCTAGCGGGAGGAGGGGAGACCCAGTACTTC; CDR3: CASSLRLAGGGETQYF